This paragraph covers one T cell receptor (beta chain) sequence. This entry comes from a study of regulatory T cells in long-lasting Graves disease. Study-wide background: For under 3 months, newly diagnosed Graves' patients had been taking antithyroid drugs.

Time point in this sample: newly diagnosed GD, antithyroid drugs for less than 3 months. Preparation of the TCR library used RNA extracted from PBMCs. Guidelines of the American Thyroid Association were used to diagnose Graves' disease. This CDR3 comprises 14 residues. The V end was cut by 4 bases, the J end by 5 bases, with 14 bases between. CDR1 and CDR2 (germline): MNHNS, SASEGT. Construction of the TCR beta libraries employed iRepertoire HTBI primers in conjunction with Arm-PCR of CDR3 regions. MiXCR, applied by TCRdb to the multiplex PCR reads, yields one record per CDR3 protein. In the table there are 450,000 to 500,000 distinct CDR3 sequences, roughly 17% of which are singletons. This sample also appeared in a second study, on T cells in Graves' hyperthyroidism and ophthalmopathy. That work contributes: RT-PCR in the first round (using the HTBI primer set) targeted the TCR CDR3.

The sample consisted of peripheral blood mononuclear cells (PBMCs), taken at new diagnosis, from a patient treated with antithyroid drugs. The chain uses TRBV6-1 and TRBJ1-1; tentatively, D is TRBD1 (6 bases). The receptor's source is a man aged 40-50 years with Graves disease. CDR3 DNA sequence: TGTGCCAGCAGTGCCACAGGGTTTTTGACTGAAGCTTTCTTT. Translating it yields CASSATGFLTEAFF.